The TCR beta chain under discussion was sequenced for a study of cytomegalovirus exposure and HLA in healthy donors. Study-wide points: Several of the most significant clusters were apparently associated with common viral pathogens in a later analysis. Cytomegalovirus association was listed for under 200 TCR beta chains. Immune exposure information comprised only CMV serostatus.

With 1 base clipped from V and 4 bases from J, the junction kept 2 bases outside the gene matches. This CDR3 is built from 14 residues. Per the germline V gene, CDR1 is SGHKS and CDR2 is YYEKEE (reference sequence). Vbeta (60) and Jbeta (13) primers were used in the PCR. Assay used: immunoSEQ multiplex PCR; TCRdb lists only in-frame clones, some missing. The sample has a few hundred thousand clones; roughly 79% are singletons. About this clone: Its antigen is as yet unknown.

This sequence originates from a woman aged 40 to 50 in good health and CMV-seronegative. The chain carries TRBV5-5 and TRBJ1-1, with TRBD1 identical over 9 bases. Sequencing used PBMCs. CDR3 DNA sequence: TGTGCCAGCAGCTTGACAGGGGGCTTCACTGAAGCTTTCTTT. This sequence encodes CASSLTGGFTEAFF.